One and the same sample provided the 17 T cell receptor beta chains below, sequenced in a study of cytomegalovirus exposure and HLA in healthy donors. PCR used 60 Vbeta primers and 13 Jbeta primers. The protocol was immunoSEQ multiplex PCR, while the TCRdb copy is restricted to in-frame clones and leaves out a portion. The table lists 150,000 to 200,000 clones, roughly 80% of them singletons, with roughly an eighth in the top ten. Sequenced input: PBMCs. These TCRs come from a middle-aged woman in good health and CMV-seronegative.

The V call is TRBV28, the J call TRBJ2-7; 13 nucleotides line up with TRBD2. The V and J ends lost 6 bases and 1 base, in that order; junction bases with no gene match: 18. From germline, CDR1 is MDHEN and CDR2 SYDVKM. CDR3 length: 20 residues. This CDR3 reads CASSPGTSGKVMEWSYEQYF. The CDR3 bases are TGTGCCAGCAGCCCCGGGACTAGCGGGAAGGTTATGGAGTGGTCCTACGAGCAGTACTTC.

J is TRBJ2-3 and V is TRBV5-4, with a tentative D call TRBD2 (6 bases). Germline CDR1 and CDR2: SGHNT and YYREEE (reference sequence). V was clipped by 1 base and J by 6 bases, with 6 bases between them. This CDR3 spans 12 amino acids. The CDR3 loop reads CASSLLADTQYF. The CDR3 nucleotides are TGTGCCAGCAGCTTGCTAGCGGATACGCAGTATTTT.

The CDR3 loop reads CASRRATGKSTDTQYF. CDR3 nucleotide sequence: TGTGCCAGCAGACGCGCGACAGGGAAGAGCACAGATACGCAGTATTTT. This chain links TRBV28 with TRBJ2-3; 7 nucleotides agree with TRBD1. CDR1 and CDR2 (germline): MDHEN, SYDVKM. Unmatched junction bases numbered 9, after V lost 6 bases and J lost 0 bases. The CDR3 totals 16 residues.

The CDR3 DNA reads as TGCGCCAGCAGGGCACCAGGAAGCTCCTACAATGAGCAGTTCTTC. Translating gives CASRAPGSSYNEQFF. V gene TRBV5-1 combines with J gene TRBJ2-1; D uncertain. Germline V gene data show CDR1 as SGHRS and CDR2 as YFSETQ. This CDR3 is 15 amino acids long. V lost 5 bases, J lost 0 bases, and 12 bases lay in between.

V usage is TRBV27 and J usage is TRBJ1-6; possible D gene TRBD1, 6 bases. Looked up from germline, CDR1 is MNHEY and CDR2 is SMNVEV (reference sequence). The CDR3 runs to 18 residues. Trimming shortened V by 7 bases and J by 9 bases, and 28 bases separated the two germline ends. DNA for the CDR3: TGTGCCAGCACCCTACCTACCAGGGGCGAAGGAGGCTCTTCACCCCTCCACTTT. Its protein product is CASTLPTRGEGGSSPLHF.

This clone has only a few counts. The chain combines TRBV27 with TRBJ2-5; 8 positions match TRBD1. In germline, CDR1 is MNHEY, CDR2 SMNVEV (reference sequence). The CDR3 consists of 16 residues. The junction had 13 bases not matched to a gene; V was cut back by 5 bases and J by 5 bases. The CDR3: CASSPQGAVIRETQYF. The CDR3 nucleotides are TGTGCCAGCAGTCCCCAGGGGGCAGTAATTCGGGAGACCCAGTACTTC.

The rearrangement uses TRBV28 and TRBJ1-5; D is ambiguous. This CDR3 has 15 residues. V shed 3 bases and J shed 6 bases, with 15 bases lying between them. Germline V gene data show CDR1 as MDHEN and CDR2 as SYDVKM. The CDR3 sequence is CASSFSQREIQPQHF. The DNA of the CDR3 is TGTGCCAGCAGTTTCTCCCAACGGGAAATTCAGCCCCAGCATTTT.

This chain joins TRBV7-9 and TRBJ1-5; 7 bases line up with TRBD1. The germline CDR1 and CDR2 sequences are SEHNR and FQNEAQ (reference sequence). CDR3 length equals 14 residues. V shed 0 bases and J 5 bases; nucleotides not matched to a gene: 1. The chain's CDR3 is CASSLAQGDQPQHF. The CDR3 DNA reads TGTGCCAGCAGCTTAGCCCAGGGGGATCAGCCCCAGCATTTT. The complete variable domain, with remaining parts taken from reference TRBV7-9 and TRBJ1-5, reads DTGVSQNPRHKITKRGQNVTFRCDPISEHNRLYWYRQTLGQGPEFLTYFQNEAQLEKSRLLSDRFSAERPKGSFSTLEIQRTEQGDSAMYLCASSLAQGDQPQHFGDGTRLSIL.

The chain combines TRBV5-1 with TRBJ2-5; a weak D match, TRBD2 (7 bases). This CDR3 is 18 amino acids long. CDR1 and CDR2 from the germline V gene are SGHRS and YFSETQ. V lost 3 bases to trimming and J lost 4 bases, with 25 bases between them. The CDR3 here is CASSWGGSTTGTGETQYF. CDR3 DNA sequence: TGCGCCAGCAGCTGGGGGGGCTCCACGACGGGGACGGGAGAGACCCAGTACTTC.

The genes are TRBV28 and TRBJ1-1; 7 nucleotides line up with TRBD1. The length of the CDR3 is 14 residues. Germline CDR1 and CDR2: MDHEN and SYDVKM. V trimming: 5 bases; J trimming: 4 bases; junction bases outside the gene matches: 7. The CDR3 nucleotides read TGTGCCAGCAGTCGACGACAGGGTAGCACTGAAGCTTTCTTT. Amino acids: CASSRRQGSTEAFF. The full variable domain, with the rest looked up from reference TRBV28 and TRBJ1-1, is DVKVTQSSRYLVKRTGEKVFLECVQDMDHENMFWYRQDPGLGLRLIYFSYDVKMKEKGDIPEGYSVSREKKERFSLILESASTNQTSMYLCASSRRQGSTEAFFGQGTRLTVV.

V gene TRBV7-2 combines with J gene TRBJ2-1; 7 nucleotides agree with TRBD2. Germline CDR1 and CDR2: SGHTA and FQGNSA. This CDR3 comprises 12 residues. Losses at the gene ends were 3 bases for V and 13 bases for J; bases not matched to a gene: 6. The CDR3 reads CASSFQTSTQFF. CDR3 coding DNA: TGTGCCAGCAGCTTCCAGACTAGCACACAGTTCTTC.

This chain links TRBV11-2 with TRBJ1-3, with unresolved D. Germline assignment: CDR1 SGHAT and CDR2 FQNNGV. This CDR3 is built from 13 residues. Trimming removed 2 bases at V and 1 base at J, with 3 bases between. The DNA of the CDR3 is TGTGCCAGCAGCTTACAGTCTGGAAACACCATATATTTT. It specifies CASSLQSGNTIYF.

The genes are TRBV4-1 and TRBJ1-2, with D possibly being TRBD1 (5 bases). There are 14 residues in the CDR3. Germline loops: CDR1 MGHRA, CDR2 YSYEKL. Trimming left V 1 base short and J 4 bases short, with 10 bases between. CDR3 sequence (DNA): TGCGCCAGCAGCCAAGCTCAGGGTGGCTATGGCTACACCTTC. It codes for CASSQAQGGYGYTF.

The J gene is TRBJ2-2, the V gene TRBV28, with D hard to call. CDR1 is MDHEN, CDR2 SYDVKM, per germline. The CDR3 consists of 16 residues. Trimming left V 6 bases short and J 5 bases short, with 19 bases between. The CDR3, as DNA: TGTGCCAGCAGCCTTGGAGTAGGATCGGGTACCGGGGAGCTGTTTTTT. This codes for CASSLGVGSGTGELFF.

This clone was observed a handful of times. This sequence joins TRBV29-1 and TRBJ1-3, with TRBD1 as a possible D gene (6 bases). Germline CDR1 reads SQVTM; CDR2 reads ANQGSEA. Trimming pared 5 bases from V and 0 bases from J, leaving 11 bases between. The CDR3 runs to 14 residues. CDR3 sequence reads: CSVQSRGSGNTIYF. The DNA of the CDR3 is TGCAGCGTTCAGAGCAGGGGCTCTGGAAACACCATATATTTT.

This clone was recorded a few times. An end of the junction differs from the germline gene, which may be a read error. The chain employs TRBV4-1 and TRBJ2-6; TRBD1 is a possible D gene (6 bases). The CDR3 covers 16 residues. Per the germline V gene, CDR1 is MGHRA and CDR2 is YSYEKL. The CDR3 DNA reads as TGCGCCAGCAGCCACGAACAGGGATCCGGGGCCAACGGCCTGACTTTC. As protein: CASSHEQGSGANGLTF.

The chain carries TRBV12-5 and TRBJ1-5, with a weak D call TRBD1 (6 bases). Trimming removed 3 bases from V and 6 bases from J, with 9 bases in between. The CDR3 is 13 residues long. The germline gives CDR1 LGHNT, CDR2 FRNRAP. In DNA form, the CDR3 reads TGTGCTAGTGGTTTAGAACAGGGTCAGCCCCAGCATTTT. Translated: CASGLEQGQPQHF.